These 27 T cell receptor beta chains originate from one sample sequenced in a study of blood T cell repertoires in COVID-19. The repertoire was sequenced with immunoSEQ multiplex PCR; TCRdb's copy has only in-frame clones and lacks some. Here the sample spans approximately 150,000 clones, approximately 83% being singletons. The material sequenced was peripheral blood. These TCRs come from a man aged 65 to 79 who had recovered from COVID-19.

The chain links TRBV3-1 (or the pseudogene TRBV3-2) to TRBJ1-1; 10 bases are shared with TRBD1. Germline V gives CDR1 LGHDT, CDR2 YNNKEL (reference sequence). The CDR3 loop spans 17 amino acids. After removal of 6 bases from V and 2 bases from J, the junction contained 12 bases not matched to a gene. CDR3 in amino acids: CASRGTGAGRGNTEAFF. Here the CDR3 DNA reads TGTGCCAGCAGGGGGACAGGGGCCGGGAGGGGCAACACTGAAGCTTTCTTT.

V usage is TRBV5-4 and J usage is TRBJ2-2, with 13 bases aligning to TRBD2. Germline lookup yields CDR1 SGHNT and CDR2 YYREEE (reference sequence). V shed 3 bases, J shed 1 base, and the junction held 9 bases outside the gene matches. The CDR3 consists of 19 residues. CDR3 nucleotide sequence: TGTGCCAGCAGCTCCGGCTGGACTAGCGGGAGAGAGAACACCGGGGAGCTGTTTTTT. This codes for CASSSGWTSGRENTGELFF. The entire variable domain, with the rest obtained from reference TRBV5-4 and TRBJ2-2, is as follows: ETGVTQSPTHLIKTRGQQVTLRCSSQSGHNTVSWYQQALGQGPQFIFQYYREEENGRGNFPPRFSGLQFPNYSSELNVNALELDDSALYLCASSSGWTSGRENTGELFFGEGSRLTVL.

This chain uses TRBV6-5 with TRBJ1-2; 7 positions match TRBD1. This CDR3 comprises 14 residues. Germline CDR1 and CDR2: MNHEY and SVGAGI. V lost 7 bases, J lost 4 bases, and 9 bases stayed unmatched. This CDR3 is CASIDRGRSYGYTF. In DNA form, the CDR3 reads TGTGCCAGCATCGATAGGGGGCGCAGCTATGGCTACACCTTC.

This clone was seen just once. The CDR3 sequence is CASSSDSPHEQYF. The DNA of the CDR3 is TGTGCCAGCAGCTCGGACAGCCCCCACGAGCAGTACTTC. This chain links TRBV12-3 or TRBV12-4 with TRBJ2-7, with D perhaps matching TRBD1 (6 bases). This CDR3 contains 13 residues. Trimming shortened V by 6 bases and J by 5 bases, and 14 bases separated the two germline ends.

J is TRBJ2-3 and V is TRBV28; 9 nucleotides agree with TRBD2. The V segment lost 5 bases and the J segment 1 base; nucleotides outside the gene matches: 1. Germline values: CDR1 MDHEN, CDR2 SYDVKM. CDR3 length: 14 amino acids. The CDR3 coding sequence is TGTGCCAGCAGTCGGACTAGCGGCACAGATACGCAGTATTTT. Its translation: CASSRTSGTDTQYF.

The V call is TRBV6-6, the J call TRBJ1-2; the D is unclear. This CDR3 is 13 amino acids long. Germline CDR1 is MNHNY and CDR2 is SVGAGI (reference sequence). Trimming removed 4 bases from V and 5 bases from J, with 11 bases in between. The CDR3 here is CASSSRASYGYTF. The CDR3 DNA follows: TGTGCCAGCAGTTCGCGGGCCTCATATGGCTACACCTTC.

The chain uses TRBV3-1 (or the pseudogene TRBV3-2) and TRBJ2-1; 7 bases agree with TRBD2. Germline CDR1 is LGHDT and CDR2 is YNNKEL (reference sequence). The CDR3 consists of 15 residues. V was clipped by 2 bases and J by 2 bases; unmatched bases: 3. The CDR3 spells CASSQSGTTYNEQFF. The CDR3 nucleotides are TGTGCCAGCAGCCAATCCGGGACTACCTACAATGAGCAGTTCTTC.

V is TRBV29-1 and J is TRBJ1-4; 9 positions agree with TRBD1. CDR1 SQVTM and CDR2 ANQGSEA come from the germline V gene. Trimming at V came to 6 bases and at J to 4 bases, leaving 3 bases not matched to a gene. The length of the CDR3 is 13 residues. The CDR3 protein is CSVMGQGNEKLFF. In DNA form, the CDR3 reads TGCAGCGTGATGGGACAGGGTAATGAAAAACTGTTTTTT.

The CDR3 region has the DNA TGTGCCAGCACCCTGACAGGGCTATCCGGGGAGCTGTTTTTT. This codes for CASTLTGLSGELFF. J is TRBJ2-2 and V is TRBV6-5; TRBD1 agrees at 7 bases. V lost 7 bases, J lost 6 bases, and 8 bases stayed unmatched. Germline assignment: CDR1 MNHEY and CDR2 SVGAGI. The CDR3 covers 14 residues.

The CDR3 DNA follows: TGCGCCAGCAGCGACGGGACTAGCGGGATTACAGATACGCAGTATTTT. Amino acids: CASSDGTSGITDTQYF. This sequence joins TRBV4-3 and TRBJ2-3; 13 bases match TRBD2. The CDR3 is made up of 16 amino acids. Per germline, CDR1 LGHNA and CDR2 YSLEER. J gave up 3 bases and V 5 bases, and 5 bases lay outside the gene matches.

The table lists this clone with a count of one. The chain couples TRBV7-8 to TRBJ2-7, with D tentatively TRBD2 (6 bases). Per the germline V gene, CDR1 is SGHVS and CDR2 is FQNEAQ. V lost 5 bases and J lost 0, with 11 bases in between. The CDR3 has 14 amino acids. As DNA, the CDR3 is TGTGCCAGCAGCCCGCGGGACTTCTCCTACGAGCAGTACTTC. Its protein product is CASSPRDFSYEQYF.

This chain uses TRBV19 with TRBJ2-3, with no clear D. The CDR3 extends over 12 amino acids. Germline assignment: CDR1 LNHDA and CDR2 SQIVND (reference sequence). Deletions cut 5 bases from V and 4 bases from J, with 7 bases between. In DNA, the CDR3 is TGTGCCAGTAGTGGAGATTCAGATACGCAGTATTTT. Translation gives CASSGDSDTQYF. Full variable domain (remainder filled in from reference TRBV19 and TRBJ2-3): DGGITQSPKYLFRKEGQNVTLSCEQNLNHDAMYWYRQDPGQGLRLIYYSQIVNDFQKGDIAEGYSVSREKKESFPLTVTSAQKNPTAFYLCASSGDSDTQYFGPGTRLTVL.

The genes are TRBV12-3 or TRBV12-4 and TRBJ1-4; 8 bases are a match to TRBD1. After removal of 5 bases from V and 10 bases from J, the junction contained 6 bases not matched to a gene. CDR3 length: 13 residues. As DNA, the CDR3 is TGTGCCAGCAGTCCAGGACAGGGAGGAAAACTGTTTTTT. Its translation is CASSPGQGGKLFF.

This clone appeared once. V usage is TRBV4-3 and J usage is TRBJ2-5, with a weak D call TRBD2 (6 bases). Germline V gives CDR1 LGHNA, CDR2 YSLEER. Trimming pared 4 bases from V and 6 bases from J, leaving 12 bases between. The CDR3 extends over 13 amino acids. The CDR3 nucleotides read TGCGCCAGCAGCCCCAGCCGGGGGAAGACCCAGTACTTC. As protein: CASSPSRGKTQYF.

J is TRBJ2-7 and V is TRBV6-5; D unclear. CDR3 length equals 11 residues. Trimming took off 6 bases at V and 2 bases at J, with 5 bases between the two ends. Germline V gene data show CDR1 as MNHEY and CDR2 as SVGAGI. The DNA for the CDR3 is TGTGCCAGCAGGGGCCCCTACGAGCAGTACTTC. Its translation: CASRGPYEQYF.

V is TRBV4-3 and J is TRBJ1-2; 7 bases map to TRBD1. CDR1 is LGHNA and CDR2 is YSLEER in the germline V gene. CDR3 length equals 15 residues. J was trimmed by 5 bases and V by 0 bases; bases with no gene match: 6. The CDR3 loop reads CASSQDYRGGYGYTF. In nucleotides, the CDR3 is TGCGCCAGCAGCCAAGATTACAGGGGTGGGTATGGCTACACCTTC.

This chain uses TRBV6-5 with TRBJ2-5, with TRBD2 identical over 7 bases. After removal of 0 bases from V and 4 bases from J, the junction contained 8 bases not matched to a gene. The CDR3 sequence is 16 residues long. Looked up from germline, CDR1 is MNHEY and CDR2 is SVGAGI. The CDR3 DNA reads as TGTGCCAGCAGTTACTCTGGCGGGGGAGTCATAGAGACCCAGTACTTC. Protein: CASSYSGGGVIETQYF.

The chain couples TRBV5-4 to TRBJ1-1; D may be TRBD1 (5 bases). Between the trimmed V and J ends, which lost 1 base and 2 bases, there was a span of 12 bases. CDR1 and CDR2 from the germline V gene are SGHNT and YYREEE (reference sequence). The CDR3 runs 15 residues. The CDR3 DNA sequence: TGTGCCAGCAGCTTGAATGAGGGACTCAACACTGAAGCTTTCTTT. Amino acid sequence: CASSLNEGLNTEAFF.

The chain couples TRBV23-1 to TRBJ1-5, with 7 bases aligning to TRBD1. TRBV23-1 is an ORF, and what it does is uncertain. J gave up 1 base and V 3 bases, and 15 bases lay outside the gene matches. There are 19 residues in the CDR3. CDR3 protein: CASSHPGQARVCSNQPQHF. In DNA form, the CDR3 reads TGCGCCAGCAGTCACCCTGGACAGGCCAGGGTTTGCAGCAATCAGCCCCAGCATTTT.

The V and J genes are TRBV5-1 and TRBJ2-5; tentatively, D is TRBD1 (5 bases). Germline V gene data show CDR1 as SGHRS and CDR2 as YFSETQ. There are 14 residues in the CDR3. Trimming took 0 bases from V and 4 from J, leaving 10 bases between them. The CDR3 nucleotides are TGCGCCAGCAGCTTGGAGGTAGGGGTAGAGACCCAGTACTTC. It is translated as CASSLEVGVETQYF.

The gene calls are TRBV10-2 and TRBJ1-1; D is unclear. CDR1 and CDR2 from the germline V gene are WSHSY and SAAADI. The CDR3 contains 14 residues. The germline V and J ends were trimmed by 7 bases and 1 base, with 13 bases remaining between them. This CDR3 is CASMPGVRNTEAFF. The CDR3 DNA reads TGCGCCAGCATGCCAGGTGTGAGGAACACTGAAGCTTTCTTT.

The V gene is TRBV7-9, the J gene TRBJ2-3; D is perhaps TRBD2 (6 bases). The CDR3 has 14 residues. Per the germline V gene, CDR1 is SEHNR and CDR2 is FQNEAQ (reference sequence). Trimming took 4 bases from V and 6 from J, leaving 14 bases between them. CDR3 bases: TGTGCCAGCAGCTCCCGGGACTTTTGGGATACGCAGTATTTT. This gives the protein CASSSRDFWDTQYF.

The chain couples TRBV19 to TRBJ2-2, with 10 bases matching TRBD1. This CDR3 spans 16 amino acids. V shed 4 bases and J 4 bases; nucleotides not matched to a gene: 6. Germline-derived CDR1 and CDR2 are LNHDA and SQIVND (reference sequence). CDR3 protein: CASSTDRGLGTGELFF. The CDR3 DNA reads TGTGCCAGTAGTACCGACAGGGGGCTGGGCACCGGGGAGCTGTTTTTT.

This clone has just a few counts. The chain is built from TRBV28 and TRBJ1-4; 9 bases are a match to TRBD1. This CDR3 comprises 15 residues. V was clipped by 6 bases and J by 7 bases; unmatched bases: 9. The germline V gene encodes CDR1 MDHEN and CDR2 SYDVKM. CDR3 residues: CASSPPTGGTEKLFF. Written as DNA, the CDR3 is TGTGCCAGCAGCCCGCCGACAGGGGGAACTGAAAAACTGTTTTTT.

This chain uses TRBV19 with TRBJ1-5; D may be TRBD1 (6 bases). The CDR3 totals 16 residues. CDR1 and CDR2 from the germline V gene are LNHDA and SQIVND (reference sequence). Trimming shortened V by 0 bases and J by 5 bases, and 14 bases separated the two germline ends. For the CDR3, the DNA is TGTGCCAGTAGTATAGATGGCAGGGGACCCTATCAGCCCCAGCATTTT. Translating it yields CASSIDGRGPYQPQHF.

As regards this clone: A junction end diverges from the germline sequence, so it may reflect a read error. J is TRBJ2-1 and V is TRBV7-7, with TRBD2 matching 10 bases. CDR1 is SSHAT, CDR2 FNYEAQ, per germline (reference sequence). The CDR3 extends over 16 amino acids. The CDR3 bases are TGTGCTAGCAGCCCGCGGACTAGCGGATCCTACAATGAGCAGTTCTTC. Protein sequence: CASSPRTSGSYNEQFF.

This clone was counted a single time. The CDR3, as DNA: TGTGCCAGCAGACACACGGACAGGGTTACCGGGGAGCTGTTTTTT. Translation: CASRHTDRVTGELFF. The chain couples TRBV6-6 to TRBJ2-2; 8 positions agree with TRBD1. V lost 6 bases, J lost 5 bases, and 8 bases stayed unmatched. The CDR3 has 15 amino acids. Looked up from germline, CDR1 is MNHNY and CDR2 is SVGAGI (reference sequence).